The source of this T cell receptor beta chain is a study of T-cell reconstitution after alpha-beta-depleted transplantation in children. Study-wide findings and caveats: Several patients had high TCRbeta diversity at day 60; it came from surviving recipient T cells and thymic progenitors. Reportedly, alpha-beta T cells present about two months post-transplant originated from several hundred expanded clones of graft origin.

Germline V gives CDR1 SGHRS, CDR2 YFSETQ. The CDR3 has 15 amino acids. V was cut by 6 bases and J by 0 bases, with 13 bases left in between. Notes on this clonotype: Its antigen is currently unknown.

Unique molecular identifiers tagged the TCRbeta library. TCRdb independently ran MiXCR on the PCR reads; one entry per CDR3 protein. In the table there are about 540,000 distinct CDR3 sequences, 25% to 30% of which are singletons. Specimen: PBMCs, collected before TCRalphabeta/CD19-depleted stem cell transplant. The clonotype was recovered from a boy younger than two with Wiskott-Aldrich syndrome, due to receive a stem cell transplant. The V gene is TRBV5-1, the J gene TRBJ2-1; tentatively, D is TRBD2 (6 bases). CDR3 residues: CASTPGGNSYNEQFF. The CDR3 nucleotides are TGCGCCAGCACCCCCGGGGGAAACTCCTACAATGAGCAGTTCTTC.